These T cell receptor beta chains were read from a single sample in a study of regulatory T cells in long-lasting Graves disease. TCRdb analysed the multiplex PCR reads with MiXCR anew, one entry per CDR3 protein. This repertoire shows over 350,000 distinct CDR3 sequences, about a fifth found once; its top ten account for roughly 20%. Sequencing was performed on peripheral blood mononuclear cells (PBMCs), taken when the disease was refractory, from a patient treated with antithyroid drugs. The receptors come from a female donor with Graves disease. Each CDR3 is given with its conserved first and last residue. D genes are given only for firm matches. Rows give clone size only sometimes, using once, few, many, or a class for an expanded clone.

v_gene	abundance	j_gene	d_gene	CDR3aa	CDR3nt
TRBV14	.	TRBJ1-1	.	CASSAFPNTEAFF	TGTGCCAGCAGCGCATTCCCGAACACTGAAGCTTTCTTT
TRBV29-1	.	TRBJ2-3	TRBD2	CSVEGVAGRGTDTQYF	TGCAGCGTTGAAGGGGTAGCGGGAAGGGGCACAGATACGCAGTATTTT
TRBV6-1	many	TRBJ1-5	.	CASSPTGYNQPQHF	TGTGCCAGCAGTCCCACAGGGTACAATCAGCCCCAGCATTTT
TRBV12-3/TRBV12-4	.	TRBJ1-5	.	CASSPQPSGPNQPQHF	TGTGCCAGCAGCCCACAGCCTTCAGGCCCCAATCAGCCCCAGCATTTT
TRBV20-1	few	TRBJ1-2	TRBD1	CSARQGEGYGYTF	TGCAGTGCAAGACAGGGTGAGGGCTATGGCTACACCTTC
TRBV12-3/TRBV12-4	many	TRBJ2-5	.	CASNPSGLQEAQYF	TGTGCCAGCAACCCCTCGGGACTTCAGGAGGCCCAGTACTTC
TRBV4-3	.	TRBJ2-7	.	CASSQDRGTYYEQYF	TGCGCCAGCAGCCAAGATAGAGGGACATACTACGAGCAGTACTTC
TRBV2	many	TRBJ2-5	TRBD2	CASGESSGIQETQYF	TGTGCCAGCGGAGAGTCTAGCGGGATCCAAGAGACCCAGTACTTC
TRBV27	many	TRBJ1-1	TRBD1	CASSLRRDSELEAFF	TGTGCCAGCAGTTTAAGAAGGGACAGCGAACTTGAAGCTTTCTTT
TRBV27	.	TRBJ1-2	TRBD1	CASSFKGTGRAYGYTF	TGTGCCAGCAGTTTCAAGGGGACAGGGAGGGCCTATGGCTACACCTTC
TRBV7-2	few	TRBJ2-1	TRBD2	CASSDPGLAGVSEQFF	TGTGCCAGCAGCGACCCGGGACTAGCGGGAGTAAGTGAGCAGTTCTTC
TRBV7-9	.	TRBJ1-1	.	CASSHGRRDFEAFF	TGTGCCAGCAGCCACGGACGCAGGGATTTTGAAGCTTTCTTT
TRBV20-1	.	TRBJ1-6	.	CSARDLDLYSPLHF	TGCAGTGCTAGAGATCTAGACCTTTATTCACCCCTCCACTTT
TRBV6-1	few	TRBJ2-5	.	CASSGGFQETQYF	TGTGCCAGCAGTGGTGGGTTCCAAGAGACCCAGTACTTC
TRBV2	many	TRBJ2-2	.	CASSDDLGEAGELFF	TGTGCCAGCAGTGATGACCTCGGAGAGGCCGGGGAGCTGTTTTTT
TRBV19	few	TRBJ2-2	.	CASSIIFDTGELFF	TGTGCCAGTAGTATCATCTTTGACACCGGGGAGCTGTTTTTT
TRBV6-1	many	TRBJ1-1	.	CASGGLGVNTEAFF	TGTGCCAGCGGGGGGCTGGGAGTAAACACTGAAGCTTTCTTT
TRBV7-2	.	TRBJ1-5	.	CASSLVEADNQPQHF	TGTGCCAGCAGCTTAGTCGAAGCGGACAATCAGCCCCAGCATTTT